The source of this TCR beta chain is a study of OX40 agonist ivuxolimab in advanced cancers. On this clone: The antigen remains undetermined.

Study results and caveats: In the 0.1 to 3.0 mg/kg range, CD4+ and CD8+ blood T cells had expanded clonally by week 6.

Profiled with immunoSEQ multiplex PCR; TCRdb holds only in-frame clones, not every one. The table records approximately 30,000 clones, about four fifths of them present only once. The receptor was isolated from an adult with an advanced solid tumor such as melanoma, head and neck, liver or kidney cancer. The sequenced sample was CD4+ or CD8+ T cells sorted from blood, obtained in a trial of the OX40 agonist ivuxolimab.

CDR3 in amino acids: CASSSPGIKADTQYF. In DNA form, the CDR3 reads TGTGCCAGCAGCTCTCCGGGAATTAAGGCAGATACGCAGTATTTT. This chain joins TRBV5-4 and TRBJ2-3; D might be TRBD2 (5 bases). V shed 3 bases and J shed 4 bases, with 15 bases lying between them. Germline V gene data show CDR1 as SGHNT and CDR2 as YYREEE (reference sequence). The length of the CDR3 is 15 residues.